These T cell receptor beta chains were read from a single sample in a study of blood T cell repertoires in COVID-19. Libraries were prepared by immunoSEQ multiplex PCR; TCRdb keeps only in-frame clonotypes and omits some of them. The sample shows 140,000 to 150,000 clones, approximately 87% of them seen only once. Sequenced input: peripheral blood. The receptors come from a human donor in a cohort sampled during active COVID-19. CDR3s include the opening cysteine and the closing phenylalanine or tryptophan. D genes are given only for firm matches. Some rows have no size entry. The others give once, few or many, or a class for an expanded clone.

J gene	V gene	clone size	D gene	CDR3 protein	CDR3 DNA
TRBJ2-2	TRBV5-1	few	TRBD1	CASSEQGQNTGELFF	TGCGCCAGCAGTGAACAGGGGCAGAACACCGGGGAGCTGTTTTTT
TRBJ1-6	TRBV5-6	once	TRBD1	CASSLAGGLNSPLHF	TGTGCCAGCAGCTTGGCAGGGGGCCTTAATTCACCCCTCCACTTT
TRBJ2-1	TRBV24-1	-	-	CATSDSRLASNEQFF	TGTGCCACCAGTGACTCTCGCCTAGCGAGTAATGAGCAGTTCTTC
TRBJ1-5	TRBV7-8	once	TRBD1	CASSLRDRTNQPQHF	TGTGCCAGCAGCCTAAGGGACAGGACGAATCAGCCCCAGCATTTT
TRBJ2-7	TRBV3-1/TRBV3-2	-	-	CASSQEAGGGEQYF	TGTGCCAGCAGCCAAGAAGCCGGGGGAGGCGAGCAGTACTTC
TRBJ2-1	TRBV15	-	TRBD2	CATSRDLAGDEQFF	TGTGCCACCAGCAGAGATCTAGCGGGGGATGAGCAGTTCTTC
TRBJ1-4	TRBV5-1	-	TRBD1	CASRVWGQINEKLFF	TGCGCCAGCAGAGTATGGGGACAGATTAATGAAAAACTGTTTTTT
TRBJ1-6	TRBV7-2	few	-	CASSLAGGHSPLHF	TGTGCCAGCAGCTTAGCAGGAGGACATTCACCCCTCCACTTT
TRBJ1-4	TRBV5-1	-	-	CASSPGEQVRNEKLFF	TGCGCCAGCAGCCCTGGGGAGCAAGTTAGGAATGAAAAACTGTTTTTT
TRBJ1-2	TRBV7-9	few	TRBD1	CASSLWGQFCLYGYTF	TGTGCCAGCAGCTTATGGGGACAGTTCTGTCTCTATGGCTACACCTTC
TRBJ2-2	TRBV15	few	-	CATSRGRGPLTGELFF	TGTGCCACCAGCAGAGGGAGGGGACCCCTCACCGGGGAGCTGTTTTTT
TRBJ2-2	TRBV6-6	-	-	CASTRGGPGELFF	TGTGCCAGCACTAGGGGGGGCCCCGGGGAGCTGTTTTTT
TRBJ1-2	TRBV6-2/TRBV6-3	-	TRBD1	CASSTGGPGYTF	TGTGCCAGCAGTACAGGGGGGCCGGGCTACACCTTC
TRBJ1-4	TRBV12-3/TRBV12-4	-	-	CASSGWEEKLFF	TGTGCCAGCAGTGGGTGGGAGGAAAAACTGTTTTTT
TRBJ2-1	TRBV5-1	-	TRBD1	CASSLARGQDNEQFF	TGCGCCAGCAGCTTGGCCAGGGGGCAAGACAATGAGCAGTTCTTC
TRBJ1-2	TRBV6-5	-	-	CASIKMTGDYGYTF	TGTGCCAGCATAAAAATGACAGGCGATTATGGCTACACCTTC
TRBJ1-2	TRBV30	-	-	CAWSVAGRGYTF	TGTGCCTGGAGTGTTGCAGGGCGTGGCTACACCTTC
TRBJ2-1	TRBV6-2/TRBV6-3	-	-	CASSTLRGAFYNEQFF	TGTGCCAGCAGTACCCTCAGGGGGGCATTCTACAATGAGCAGTTCTTC
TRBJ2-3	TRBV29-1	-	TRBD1	CSVEDLGWQGETDTQYF	TGCAGCGTTGAAGATCTTGGGTGGCAGGGGGAAACAGATACGCAGTATTTT
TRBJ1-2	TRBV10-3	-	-	CAIRGQGKSGYGYTF	TGTGCCATCAGGGGGCAGGGGAAGTCGGGCTATGGCTACACCTTC
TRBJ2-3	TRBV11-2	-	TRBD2	CASSFRSARLAGDTQYF	TGTGCCAGCAGCTTCCGTTCGGCGCGTCTAGCGGGAGATACGCAGTATTTT
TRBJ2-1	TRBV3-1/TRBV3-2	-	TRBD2	CASSQGLAGGAEQFF	TGTGCCAGCAGCCAAGGACTAGCGGGGGGCGCTGAGCAGTTCTTC
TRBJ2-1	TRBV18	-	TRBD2	CASSPLAVGYNEQFF	TGTGCCAGCTCTCCCCTAGCGGTCGGTTACAATGAGCAGTTCTTC
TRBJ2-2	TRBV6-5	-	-	CASTRASSNTGELFF	TGTGCCAGCACGAGGGCTAGCTCGAACACCGGGGAGCTGTTTTTT
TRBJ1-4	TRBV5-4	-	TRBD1	CASSSGTGVPLGRLFF	TGTGCCAGCAGCTCCGGGACAGGGGTGCCCTTGGGTAGACTGTTTTTT
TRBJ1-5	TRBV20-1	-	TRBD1	CSASAGGPYSNQPQHF	TGCAGTGCTAGTGCAGGGGGACCTTATAGCAATCAGCCCCAGCATTTT
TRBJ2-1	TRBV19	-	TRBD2	CASSLIAGGVHEQFF	TGTGCCAGTAGTTTGATAGCGGGAGGGGTCCATGAGCAGTTCTTC
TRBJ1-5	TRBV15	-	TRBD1	CATSRLRQGWDQPQHF	TGTGCCACCAGCAGGCTGAGACAGGGGTGGGATCAGCCCCAGCATTTT
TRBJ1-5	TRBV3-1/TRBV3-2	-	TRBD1	CASSRTGDNQPQHF	TGTGCCAGCAGCAGGACAGGGGATAATCAGCCCCAGCATTTT
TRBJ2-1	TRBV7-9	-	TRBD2	CASSPGLAGANEQFF	TGTGCCAGCAGTCCGGGACTAGCGGGGGCCAATGAGCAGTTCTTC
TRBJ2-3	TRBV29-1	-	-	CSPMYGVDTQYF	TGCAGCCCAATGTACGGTGTGGATACGCAGTATTTT
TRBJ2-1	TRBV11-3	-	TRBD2	CASSASGRGEQFF	TGTGCCAGCAGCGCGAGCGGGAGGGGGGAGCAGTTCTTC
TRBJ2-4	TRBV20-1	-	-	CSASGGRGNIQYF	TGCAGTGCTAGTGGGGGAAGAGGGAACATTCAGTACTTC